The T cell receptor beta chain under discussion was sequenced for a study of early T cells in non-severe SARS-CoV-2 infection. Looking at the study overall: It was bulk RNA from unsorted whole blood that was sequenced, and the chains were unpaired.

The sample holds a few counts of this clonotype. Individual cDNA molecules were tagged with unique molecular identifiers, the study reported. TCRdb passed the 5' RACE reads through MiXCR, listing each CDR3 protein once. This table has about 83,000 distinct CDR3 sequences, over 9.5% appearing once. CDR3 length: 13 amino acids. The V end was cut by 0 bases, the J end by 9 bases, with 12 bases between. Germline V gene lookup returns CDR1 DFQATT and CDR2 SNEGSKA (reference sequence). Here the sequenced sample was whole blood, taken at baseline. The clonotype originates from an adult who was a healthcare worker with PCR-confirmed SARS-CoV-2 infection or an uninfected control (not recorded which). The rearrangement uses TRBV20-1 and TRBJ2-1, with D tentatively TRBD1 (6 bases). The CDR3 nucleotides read TGCAGTGCTAGAGAAGGGGGATTCGGTGAGCAGTTCTTC. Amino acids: CSAREGGFGEQFF.